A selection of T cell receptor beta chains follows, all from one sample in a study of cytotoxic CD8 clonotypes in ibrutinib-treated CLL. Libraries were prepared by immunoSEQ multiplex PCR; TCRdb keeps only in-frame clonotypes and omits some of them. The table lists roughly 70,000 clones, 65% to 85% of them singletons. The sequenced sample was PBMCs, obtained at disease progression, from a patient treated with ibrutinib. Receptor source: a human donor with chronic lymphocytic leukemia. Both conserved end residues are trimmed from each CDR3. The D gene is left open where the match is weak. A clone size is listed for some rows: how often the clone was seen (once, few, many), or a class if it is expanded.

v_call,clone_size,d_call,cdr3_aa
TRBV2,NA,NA,ASRGGFETQY
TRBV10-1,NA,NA,ASSVGMTGELF
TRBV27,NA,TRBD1,ASSLGTGVTYEQY
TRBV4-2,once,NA,ASSQDPVWTYEQY
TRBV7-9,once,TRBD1,ASSFHRGSGFNEQF
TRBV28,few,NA,ATSRVGIEKLF
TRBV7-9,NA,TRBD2,ASSPSGGKGQF
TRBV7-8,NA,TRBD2,ASSLQTSGSIYEQY
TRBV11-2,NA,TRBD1,ASSRDRGFYYGYT
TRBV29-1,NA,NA,SVGGTTEAF
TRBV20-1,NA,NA,SAPRDTQY
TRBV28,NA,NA,AIGGLAQETQY
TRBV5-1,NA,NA,ASSLGGQSYEQY
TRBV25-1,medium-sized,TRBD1,ASSEYQQGANTGELF
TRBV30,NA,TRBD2,AWSVWLAGGEQF
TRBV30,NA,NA,AWSVANEQF
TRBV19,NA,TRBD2,ASSLGTSGRNEQF
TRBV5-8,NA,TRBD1,ASRGQGRLVGNYEQY
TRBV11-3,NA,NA,ASSSYSGQGIYTGELF
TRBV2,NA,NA,ASSDWATNEKLF
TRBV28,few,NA,ASRYKNTEAF
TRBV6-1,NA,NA,ASSEAGQLNYGYT
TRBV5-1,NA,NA,ASSLEGLAYEQY
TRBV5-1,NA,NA,ASSPGSYQETQY
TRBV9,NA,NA,ASSGRAVNNEQF
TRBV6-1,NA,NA,ASSVLRGSTDTQY
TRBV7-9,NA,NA,ASSLSRDILSMNTEAF
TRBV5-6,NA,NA,ASSSAGVNEKLF
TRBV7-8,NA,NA,ASSSRRSATNEKLF
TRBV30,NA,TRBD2,AWGAGLAKETQY
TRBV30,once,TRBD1,AWSEGQGAFISPLH
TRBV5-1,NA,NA,ASSIPPTDTQY
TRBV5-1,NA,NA,ASSMDSWVQY